Each of the 16 T cell receptor beta chains below was sequenced from the same sample in a study of blood T cells in healthy people across ages. A second PCR of roughly 7 to 11 cycles used a sample-barcoded 5' primer and a J-beta primer mix. TCRdb re-derived calls from the 5' RACE reads in MiXCR, one entry per CDR3 protein. The sample yields more than 800,000 distinct CDR3 sequences, 25% to 30% seen once. Material: blood. The source of these receptors is a woman older than 75 in good health.

The sample holds a few counts of this clonotype. This may come from a read error, since a much larger clone is one base off. The J gene is TRBJ2-1, the V gene TRBV5-1; TRBD1 matches 7 bases. The DNA matches TRBJ2-7 better at its end, which makes the J call doubtful. Germline loops: CDR1 SGHRS, CDR2 YFSETQ. The CDR3 contains 15 residues. CDR3 in DNA: TGCGCCAGCAGCTTGGAGGGGGCGGCCTACAATGAGCAGTACTTC. Its translation is CASSLEGAAYNEQYF.

Comments on this clonotype: This may stem from a read error, because a much larger clone lies one nucleotide away. The chain employs TRBV5-5 and TRBJ1-1; TRBD1 matches 7 bases. With V trimmed by 7 bases and J by 1 base, 13 bases remained unmatched. The germline CDR1 and CDR2 sequences are SGHKS and YYEKEE (reference sequence). This CDR3 spans 16 amino acids. The CDR3 DNA sequence: TGTGCCAGCGATGGACAGGTAAACCTCGGGAACACTGAAGCTTTCTTT. This encodes CASDGQVNLGNTEAFF. The entire variable domain, with the rest obtained from reference TRBV5-5 and TRBJ1-1, is as follows: DAGVTQSPTHLIKTRGQQVTLRCSPISGHKSVSWYQQVLGQGPQFIFQYYEKEERGRGNFPDRFSARQFPNYSSELNVNALLLGDSALYLCASDGQVNLGNTEAFFGQGTRLTVV.

The J gene is TRBJ2-1, the V gene TRBV20-1; weak D call: TRBD1 (5 bases). With the DNA end fitting TRBJ2-7 better, the J assignment may be wrong. The germline gives CDR1 DFQATT, CDR2 SNEGSKA (reference sequence). CDR3 size: 15 residues. CDR3 nucleotides: TGCAGTGCTAGGCCCCTAGGGGTCTCCTACAATGGGCAGTACTTC. Protein: CSARPLGVSYNGQYF.

On this clonotype itself: The junction shows a germline mismatch at one end, possibly a read error. The chain carries TRBV12-3 or TRBV12-4 and TRBJ1-1; no firm D call. CDR3 length equals 13 residues. This CDR3 reads CANSLTLNTEAFF. CDR3 nucleotides: TGTGCCAACAGTCTTACTTTGAACACTGAAGCTTTCTTT.

The chain joins TRBV20-1 to TRBJ2-3; 13 positions agree with TRBD2. Germline V lookup: CDR1 DFQATT, CDR2 SNEGSKA (reference sequence). V lost 4 bases to trimming and J lost 5 bases; unmatched junction nucleotides: 9. The CDR3 is 16 amino acids. CDR3 sequence (DNA): TGCAGTGCTACAAAGGGACTAGCGGGGTCCAGAGATACGCAGTATTTT. It codes for CSATKGLAGSRDTQYF.

This clonotype was observed many times. The chain recombines TRBV6-5 with TRBJ2-1, with D hard to call. CDR1 and CDR2 (germline): MNHEY, SVGAGI. With 3 bases removed from V and 0 bases from J, the gap between germline ends came to 6 bases. CDR3 size: 14 residues. The CDR3 DNA follows: TGTGCCAGCAGTTATGCCCACTCCTACAATGAGCAGTTCTTC. Its translation is CASSYAHSYNEQFF.

The chain carries TRBV12-3 or TRBV12-4 and TRBJ1-5, with 8 bases matching TRBD1. The CDR3 is 16 residues long. The J segment lost 6 bases and the V segment lost 4 bases, leaving 11 bases of the junction unmatched. The CDR3 here is CASSSRTGPSGQPQHF. Written as DNA, the CDR3 is TGTGCCAGCAGTTCCAGGACAGGGCCTTCGGGTCAGCCCCAGCATTTT.

Points on this clonotype: Since a much larger clone is just one base distant, this may be a read error. The chain carries TRBV20-1 and TRBJ2-5; TRBD1 or TRBD2 may be the D gene (5 bases each). CDR1 is DFQATT, CDR2 SNEGSKA, per germline (reference sequence). Deletions cut 8 bases from V and 11 bases from J, with 21 bases between. The CDR3 runs 12 residues. This CDR3 reads CSTTGRRNEQYF. The CDR3 DNA reads as TGCAGTACTACGGGGCGCCGGAATGAGCAGTACTTC.

To note about this clonotype: One end of the junction varies from germline; a read error may be responsible. The chain links TRBV2 to TRBJ2-5, with 8 bases that match TRBD1. The CDR3 totals 15 residues. From germline, CDR1 is SNHLY and CDR2 FYNNEI. In DNA, the CDR3 is TGTGCCAGCAGTCTGGGACAGGTCAGAGAAGAGTCCCAGTACTTC. It specifies CASSLGQVREESQYF.

The chain has TRBV5-1 and TRBJ2-3; D not certain. Germline V gene data show CDR1 as SGHRS and CDR2 as YFSETQ. The CDR3 extends over 15 amino acids. The V gene lost 4 bases and the J gene lost 4 bases, with 16 bases spanning the gap. CDR3 amino acids: CASSPSNSWADTQYF. As DNA, the CDR3 is TGCGCCAGCAGCCCATCCAACTCATGGGCAGATACGCAGTATTTT.

This clonotype was seen repeatedly, ten times or more. The chain combines TRBV12-3 or TRBV12-4 with TRBJ2-1; D unresolved. There are 11 residues in the CDR3. Trimming removed 5 bases from V and 10 bases from J, with 9 bases in between. Written as DNA, the CDR3 is TGTGCCAGCAGTACCCAGCGAGAGCAGTTCTTC. Its translation: CASSTQREQFF.

This clonotype has at least ten counts. V and J are TRBV7-2 and TRBJ2-5, with 11 nucleotides matching TRBD1. The V gene end was trimmed by 4 bases and the J gene end by 4 bases; junction bases not matched to a gene: 5. From germline, CDR1 is SGHTA and CDR2 FQGNSA. The CDR3 loop spans 15 amino acids. The CDR3 region is CASSSDRGLRETQYF. Here the CDR3 DNA reads TGTGCCAGCAGCTCGGACAGGGGGCTTCGAGAGACCCAGTACTTC. The full variable domain, with the rest looked up from reference TRBV7-2 and TRBJ2-5, is GAGVSQSPSNKVTEKGKDVELRCDPISGHTALYWYRQSLGQGLEFLIYFQGNSAPDKSGLPSDRFSAERTGGSVSTLTIQRTQQEDSAVYLCASSSDRGLRETQYFGPGTRLLVL.

This clonotype has just a few counts. One end of the junction fails to match germline, which may point to a read error. The rearrangement links TRBV4-1 to TRBJ1-4; D is unclear. Germline CDR1 is MGHRA and CDR2 is YSYEKL. This CDR3 has 15 amino acids. The chain's CDR3 is CASRQDHATNEKLFF. The CDR3 nucleotides are TGCGCCAGCCGCCAAGACCATGCAACTAATGAAAAACTGTTTTTT.

This clonotype was seen at least ten times. V gene TRBV20-1 combines with J gene TRBJ2-5, with D perhaps being TRBD1 or TRBD2 (5 bases each). Trimming took 6 bases from V and 5 from J, leaving 16 bases between them. Germline V gene data show CDR1 as DFQATT and CDR2 as SNEGSKA (reference sequence). The CDR3 length is 13 residues. CDR3 region: CSARRGRVETQYF. The DNA for the CDR3 is TGCAGTGCCCGCCGGGGCAGGGTGGAGACCCAGTACTTC.

The sample holds many counts of this clonotype. The chain is built from TRBV20-1 and TRBJ2-3; 12 bases match TRBD1. V trimming: 3 bases; J trimming: 0 bases; junction bases outside the gene matches: 10. Germline V gives CDR1 DFQATT, CDR2 SNEGSKA (reference sequence). This CDR3 contains 18 residues. As DNA, the CDR3 is TGCAGTGCTAGTATGCTGGGACAGGGGGCTCGGAGCACAGATACGCAGTATTTT. It codes for CSASMLGQGARSTDTQYF.

On this clonotype: A read error is possible here, since a much larger clone lies one base away. The rearrangement joins TRBV9 to TRBJ2-7, with TRBD1 matching over 12 bases. The length of the CDR3 is 15 residues. V trimming: 6 bases; J trimming: 7 bases; junction bases outside the gene matches: 11. CDR1 is SGDLS and CDR2 is YYNGEE in the germline V gene. As DNA, the CDR3 is TGTGCCAGCACAACCGGGACAGGGGGCGGGCATGAGCAGTACTTC. Residues: CASTTGTGGGHEQYF. Full variable domain (outside the CDR3, taken from reference TRBV9 and TRBJ2-7): DSGVTQTPKHLITATGQRVTLRCSPRSGDLSVYWYQQSLDQGLQFLIQYYNGEERAKGNILERFSAQQFPDLHSELNLSSLELGDSALYFCASTTGTGGGHEQYFGPGTRLTVT.